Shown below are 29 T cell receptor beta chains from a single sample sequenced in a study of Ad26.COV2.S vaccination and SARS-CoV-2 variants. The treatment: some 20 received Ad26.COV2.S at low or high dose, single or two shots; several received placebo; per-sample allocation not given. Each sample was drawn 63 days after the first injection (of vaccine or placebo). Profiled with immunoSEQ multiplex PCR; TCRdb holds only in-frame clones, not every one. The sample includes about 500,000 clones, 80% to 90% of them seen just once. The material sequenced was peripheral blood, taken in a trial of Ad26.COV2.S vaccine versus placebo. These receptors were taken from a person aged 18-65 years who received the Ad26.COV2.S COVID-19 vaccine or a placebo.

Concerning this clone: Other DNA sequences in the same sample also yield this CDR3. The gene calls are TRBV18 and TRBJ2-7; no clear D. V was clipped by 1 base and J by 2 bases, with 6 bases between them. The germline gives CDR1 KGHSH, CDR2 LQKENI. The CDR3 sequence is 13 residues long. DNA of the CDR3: TGTGCCAGCTCACCACGTGGACCCTACGAGCAGTACTTC. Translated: CASSPRGPYEQYF.

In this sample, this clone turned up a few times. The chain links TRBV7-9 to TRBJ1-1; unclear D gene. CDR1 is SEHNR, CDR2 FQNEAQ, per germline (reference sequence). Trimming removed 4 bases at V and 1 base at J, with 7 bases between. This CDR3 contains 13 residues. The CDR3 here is CASSSPANTEAFF. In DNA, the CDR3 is TGTGCCAGCAGCTCCCCCGCGAACACTGAAGCTTTCTTT.

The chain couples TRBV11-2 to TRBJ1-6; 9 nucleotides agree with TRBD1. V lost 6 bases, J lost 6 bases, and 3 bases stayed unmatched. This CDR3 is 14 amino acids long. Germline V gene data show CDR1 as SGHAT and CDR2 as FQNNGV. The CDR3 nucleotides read TGTGCCAGCAGATACAGGGGGCTTAATTCACCCCTCCACTTT. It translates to CASRYRGLNSPLHF.

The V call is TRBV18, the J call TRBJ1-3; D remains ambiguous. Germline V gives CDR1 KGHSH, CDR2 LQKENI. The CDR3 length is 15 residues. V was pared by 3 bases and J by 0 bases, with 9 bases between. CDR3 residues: CASSPPSYSGNTIYF. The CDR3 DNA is TGTGCCAGCTCACCTCCCTCATACTCTGGAAACACCATATATTTT.

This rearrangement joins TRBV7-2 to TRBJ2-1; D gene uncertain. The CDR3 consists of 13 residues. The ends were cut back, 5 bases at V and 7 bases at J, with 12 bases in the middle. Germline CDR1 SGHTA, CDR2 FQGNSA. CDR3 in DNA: TGTGCCAGCAGCGTCCCTAACACGAATGAGCAGTTCTTC. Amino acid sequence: CASSVPNTNEQFF.

For the CDR3, the DNA is TGTGCCAGCAGCTTTGGCGGACAGAAAAAACTGTTTTTT. Residues: CASSFGGQKKLFF. The chain joins TRBV7-9 to TRBJ1-4, with D tentatively TRBD1 (6 bases). CDR1 SEHNR and CDR2 FQNEAQ come from the germline V gene (reference sequence). The CDR3 extends over 13 amino acids. The germline V and J ends were trimmed by 3 bases and 9 bases, with 11 bases remaining between them. Drawing the rest from reference TRBV7-9 and TRBJ1-4, the complete variable domain is DTGVSQNPRHKITKRGQNVTFRCDPISEHNRLYWYRQTLGQGPEFLTYFQNEAQLEKSRLLSDRFSAERPKGSFSTLEIQRTEQGDSAMYLCASSFGGQKKLFFGSGTQLSVL.

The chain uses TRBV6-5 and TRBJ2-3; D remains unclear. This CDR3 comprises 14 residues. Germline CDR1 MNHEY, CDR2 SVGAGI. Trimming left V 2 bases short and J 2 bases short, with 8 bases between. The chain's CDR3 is CASSYDLATDTQYF. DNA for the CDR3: TGTGCCAGCAGTTACGATCTCGCCACAGATACGCAGTATTTT.

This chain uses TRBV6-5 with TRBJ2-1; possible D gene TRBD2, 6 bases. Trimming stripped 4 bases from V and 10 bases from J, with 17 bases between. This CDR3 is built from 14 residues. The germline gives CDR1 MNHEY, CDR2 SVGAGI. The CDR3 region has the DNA TGTGCCAGCAGTTCCTTCACCGGGACTGCCGAGCAGTTCTTC. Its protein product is CASSSFTGTAEQFF.

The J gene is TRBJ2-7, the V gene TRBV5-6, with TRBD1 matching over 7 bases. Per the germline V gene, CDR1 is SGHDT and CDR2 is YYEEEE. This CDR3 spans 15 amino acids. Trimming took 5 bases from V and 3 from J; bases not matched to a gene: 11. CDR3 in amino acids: CASRHRQGLGYEQYF. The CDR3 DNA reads TGTGCCAGCAGGCATCGACAGGGATTAGGCTACGAGCAGTACTTC.

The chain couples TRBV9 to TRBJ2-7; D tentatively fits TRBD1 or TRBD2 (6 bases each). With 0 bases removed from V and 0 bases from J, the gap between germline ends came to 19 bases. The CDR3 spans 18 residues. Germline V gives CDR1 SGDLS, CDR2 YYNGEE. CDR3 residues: CASSVGVSGAQYSYEQYF. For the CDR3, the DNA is TGTGCCAGCAGCGTAGGTGTTTCGGGGGCCCAATACTCCTACGAGCAGTACTTC.

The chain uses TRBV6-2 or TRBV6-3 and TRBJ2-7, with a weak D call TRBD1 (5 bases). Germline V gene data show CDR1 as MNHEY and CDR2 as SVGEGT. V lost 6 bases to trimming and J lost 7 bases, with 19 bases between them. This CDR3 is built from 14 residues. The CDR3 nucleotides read TGTGCCAGCAGCCCCGCCCGTTTCGACAGAGAGCAGTACTTC. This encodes CASSPARFDREQYF.

CDR3 in DNA: TGTGCCAGCAGTACCGACAGGGCCTATGGCTACACCTTC. As protein: CASSTDRAYGYTF. The chain couples TRBV6-5 to TRBJ1-2; 7 bases agree with TRBD1. This CDR3 comprises 13 residues. The junction had 4 bases not matched to a gene; V was cut back by 5 bases and J by 4 bases. Germline values: CDR1 MNHEY, CDR2 SVGAGI.

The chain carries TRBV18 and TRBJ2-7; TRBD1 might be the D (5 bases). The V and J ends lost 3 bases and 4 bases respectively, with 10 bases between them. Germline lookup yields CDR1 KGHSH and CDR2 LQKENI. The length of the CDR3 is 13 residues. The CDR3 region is CASSPTATYEQYF. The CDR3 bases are TGTGCCAGCTCACCGACAGCCACTTACGAGCAGTACTTC. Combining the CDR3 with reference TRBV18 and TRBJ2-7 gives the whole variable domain NAGVMQNPRHLVRRRGQEARLRCSPMKGHSHVYWYRQLPEEGLKFMVYLQKENIIDESGMPKERFSAEFPKEGPSILRIQQVVRGDSAAYFCASSPTATYEQYFGPGTRLTVT.

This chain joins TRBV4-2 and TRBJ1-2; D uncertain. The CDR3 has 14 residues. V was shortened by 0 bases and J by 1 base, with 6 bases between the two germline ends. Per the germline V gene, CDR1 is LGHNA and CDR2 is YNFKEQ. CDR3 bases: TGTGCCAGCAGCCAAGAGACAATTAACTATGGCTACACCTTC. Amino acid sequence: CASSQETINYGYTF.

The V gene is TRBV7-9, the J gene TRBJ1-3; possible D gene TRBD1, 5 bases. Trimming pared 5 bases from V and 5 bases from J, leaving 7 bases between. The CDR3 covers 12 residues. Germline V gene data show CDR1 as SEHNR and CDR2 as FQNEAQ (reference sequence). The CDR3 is CASSVDRNTIYF. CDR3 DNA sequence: TGTGCCAGCAGCGTGGACAGAAACACCATATATTTT.

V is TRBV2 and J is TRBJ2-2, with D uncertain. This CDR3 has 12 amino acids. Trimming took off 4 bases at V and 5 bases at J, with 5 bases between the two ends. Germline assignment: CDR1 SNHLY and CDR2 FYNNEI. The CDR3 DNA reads TGTGCCAGCAGTGTGTTAACCGGGGAGCTGTTTTTT. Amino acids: CASSVLTGELFF.

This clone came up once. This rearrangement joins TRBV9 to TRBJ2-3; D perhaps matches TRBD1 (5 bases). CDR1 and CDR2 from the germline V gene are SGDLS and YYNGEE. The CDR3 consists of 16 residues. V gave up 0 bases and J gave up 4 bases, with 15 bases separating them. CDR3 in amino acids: CASSVGGQGFADTQYF. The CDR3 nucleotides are TGTGCCAGCAGCGTAGGTGGCCAGGGATTTGCAGATACGCAGTATTTT.

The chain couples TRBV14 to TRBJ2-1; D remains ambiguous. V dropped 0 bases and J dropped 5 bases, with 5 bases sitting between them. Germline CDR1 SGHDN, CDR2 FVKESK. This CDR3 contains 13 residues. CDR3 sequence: CASSQDRHNEQFF. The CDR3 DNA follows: TGTGCCAGCAGCCAAGATAGACACAATGAGCAGTTCTTC.

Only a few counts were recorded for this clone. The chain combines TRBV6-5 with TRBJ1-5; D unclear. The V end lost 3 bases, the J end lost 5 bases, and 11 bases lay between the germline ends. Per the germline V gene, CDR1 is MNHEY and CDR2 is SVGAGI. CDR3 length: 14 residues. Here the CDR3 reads CASSYSLQYQPQHF. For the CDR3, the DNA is TGTGCCAGCAGTTATTCCTTGCAGTATCAGCCCCAGCATTTT.

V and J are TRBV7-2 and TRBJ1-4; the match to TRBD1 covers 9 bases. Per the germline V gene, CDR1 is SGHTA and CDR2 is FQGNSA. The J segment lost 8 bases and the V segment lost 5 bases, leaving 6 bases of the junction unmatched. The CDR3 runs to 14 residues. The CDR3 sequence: CASSPGQGREKLFF. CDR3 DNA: TGTGCCAGCAGCCCAGGACAGGGGAGAGAAAAACTGTTTTTT.

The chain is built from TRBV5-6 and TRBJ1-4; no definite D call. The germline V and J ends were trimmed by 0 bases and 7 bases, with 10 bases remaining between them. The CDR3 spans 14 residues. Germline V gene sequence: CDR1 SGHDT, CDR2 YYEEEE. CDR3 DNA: TGTGCCAGCAGCTTGGCGTTGGTCAGTGAAAAACTGTTTTTT. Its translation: CASSLALVSEKLFF.

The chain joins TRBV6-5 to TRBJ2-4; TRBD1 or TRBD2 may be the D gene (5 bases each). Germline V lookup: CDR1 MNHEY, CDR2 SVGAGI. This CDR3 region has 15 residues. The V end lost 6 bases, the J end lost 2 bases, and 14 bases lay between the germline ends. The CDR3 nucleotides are TGTGCCAGCAGAGGCGACGGGACGTCCAAAAACATTCAGTACTTC. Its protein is CASRGDGTSKNIQYF.

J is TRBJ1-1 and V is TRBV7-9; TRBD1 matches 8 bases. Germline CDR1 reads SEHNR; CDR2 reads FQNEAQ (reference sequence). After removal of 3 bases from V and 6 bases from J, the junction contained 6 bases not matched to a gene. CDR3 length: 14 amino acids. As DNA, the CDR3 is TGTGCCAGCAGCTTTCAGGGGGCCCTTCCTGAAGCTTTCTTT. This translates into CASSFQGALPEAFF.

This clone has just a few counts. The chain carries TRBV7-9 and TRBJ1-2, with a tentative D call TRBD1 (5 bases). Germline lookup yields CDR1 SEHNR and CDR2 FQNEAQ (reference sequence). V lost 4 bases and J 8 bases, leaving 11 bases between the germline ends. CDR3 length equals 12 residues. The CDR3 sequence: CASSSPREGYTF. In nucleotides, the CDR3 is TGTGCCAGCAGCTCACCCAGGGAAGGCTACACCTTC. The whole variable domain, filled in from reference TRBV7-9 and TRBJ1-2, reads DTGVSQNPRHKITKRGQNVTFRCDPISEHNRLYWYRQTLGQGPEFLTYFQNEAQLEKSRLLSDRFSAERPKGSFSTLEIQRTEQGDSAMYLCASSSPREGYTFGSGTRLTVV.

CDR3 sequence reads: CASSQEKGVRAFF. CDR3 sequence (DNA): TGTGCCAGCAGCCAAGAAAAGGGAGTGCGAGCTTTCTTT. The chain joins TRBV4-2 to TRBJ1-1, with D uncertain. This CDR3 spans 13 amino acids. Germline V gene sequence: CDR1 LGHNA, CDR2 YNFKEQ. V was pared by 0 bases and J by 10 bases, with 12 bases between.

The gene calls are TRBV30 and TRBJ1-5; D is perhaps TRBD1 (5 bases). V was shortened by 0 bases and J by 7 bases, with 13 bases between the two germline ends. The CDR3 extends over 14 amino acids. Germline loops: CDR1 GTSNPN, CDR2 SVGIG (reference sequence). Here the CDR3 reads CAWSVDSPRQPQHF. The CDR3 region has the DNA TGTGCCTGGAGTGTCGACAGCCCTAGGCAGCCCCAGCATTTT.

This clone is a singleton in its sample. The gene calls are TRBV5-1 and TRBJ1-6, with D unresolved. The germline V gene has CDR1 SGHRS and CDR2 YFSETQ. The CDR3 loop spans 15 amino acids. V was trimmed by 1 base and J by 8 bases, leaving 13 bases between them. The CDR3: CASSLMPGADSPLHF. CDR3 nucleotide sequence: TGCGCCAGCAGCTTGATGCCGGGAGCGGATTCACCCCTCCACTTT. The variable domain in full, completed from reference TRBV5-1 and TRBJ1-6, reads KAGVTQTPRYLIKTRGQQVTLSCSPISGHRSVSWYQQTPGQGLQFLFEYFSETQRNKGNFPGRFSGRQFSNSRSEMNVSTLELGDSALYLCASSLMPGADSPLHFGNGTRLTVT.

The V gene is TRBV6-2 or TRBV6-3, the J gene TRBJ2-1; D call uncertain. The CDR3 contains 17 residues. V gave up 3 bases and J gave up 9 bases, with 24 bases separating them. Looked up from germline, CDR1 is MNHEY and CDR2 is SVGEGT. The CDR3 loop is CASSYWGKGFEVCEQFF. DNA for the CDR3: TGTGCCAGCAGTTATTGGGGAAAAGGGTTTGAAGTGTGTGAGCAGTTCTTC.

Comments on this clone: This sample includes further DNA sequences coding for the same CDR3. The CDR3 region has the DNA TGTGCCAGCAGCGAGGGCTACGAGCAGTACTTC. The encoded protein is CASSEGYEQYF. The chain is built from TRBV7-9 and TRBJ2-7; D might be TRBD2 (5 bases). From germline, CDR1 is SEHNR and CDR2 FQNEAQ (reference sequence). The CDR3 runs to 11 residues. V was clipped by 5 bases and J by 3 bases, with 5 bases between them.